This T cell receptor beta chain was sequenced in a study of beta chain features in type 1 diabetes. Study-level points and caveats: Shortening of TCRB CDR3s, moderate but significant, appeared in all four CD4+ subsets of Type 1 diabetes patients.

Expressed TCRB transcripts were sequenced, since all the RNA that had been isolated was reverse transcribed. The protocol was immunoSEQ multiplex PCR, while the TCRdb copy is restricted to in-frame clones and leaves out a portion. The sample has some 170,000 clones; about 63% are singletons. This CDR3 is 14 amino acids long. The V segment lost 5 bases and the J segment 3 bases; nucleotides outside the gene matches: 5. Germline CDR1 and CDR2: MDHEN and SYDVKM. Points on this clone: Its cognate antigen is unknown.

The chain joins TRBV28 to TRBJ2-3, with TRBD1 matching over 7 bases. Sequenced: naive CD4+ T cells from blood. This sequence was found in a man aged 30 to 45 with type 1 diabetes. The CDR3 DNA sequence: TGTGCCAGCAGTCCCCAGGGGGAGACAGATACGCAGTATTTT. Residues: CASSPQGETDTQYF.